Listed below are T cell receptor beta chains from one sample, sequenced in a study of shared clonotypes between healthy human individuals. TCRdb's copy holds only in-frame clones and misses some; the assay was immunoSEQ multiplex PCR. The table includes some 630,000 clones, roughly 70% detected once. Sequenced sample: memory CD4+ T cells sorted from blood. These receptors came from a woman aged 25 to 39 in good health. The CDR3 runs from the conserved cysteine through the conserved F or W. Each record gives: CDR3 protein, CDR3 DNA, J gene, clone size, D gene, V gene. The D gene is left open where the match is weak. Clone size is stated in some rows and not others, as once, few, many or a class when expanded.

CASSLERGNSQQFF | TGCGCCAGCAGCTTGGAGCGGGGTAATAGTCAGCAGTTCTTC | TRBJ2-1 | . | TRBD2 | TRBV5-1
CASSPSWGQGSVGSNQPQHF | TGTGCCAGCAGTCCCTCCTGGGGACAGGGTAGCGTCGGGAGCAATCAGCCCCAGCATTTT | TRBJ1-5 | . | TRBD1 | TRBV28
CASSLSGTGGKLFF | TGTGCCAGCAGCTTATCCGGGACAGGGGGAAAACTGTTTTTT | TRBJ1-4 | once | TRBD1 | TRBV13
CASSRQGANTEAFF | TGCGCCAGCAGCCGACAGGGGGCTAACACTGAAGCTTTCTTT | TRBJ1-1 | . | TRBD1 | TRBV5-1
CASFQGAGDTEAFF | TGCGCCAGCTTTCAGGGGGCCGGGGACACTGAAGCTTTCTTT | TRBJ1-1 | . | TRBD1 | TRBV5-1
CASSPAGAYEQYF | TGTGCCAGCAGCCCAGCGGGAGCCTACGAGCAGTACTTC | TRBJ2-7 | . | TRBD2 | TRBV14
CAWSQMASYEQYF | TGTGCCTGGAGCCAGATGGCGTCCTACGAGCAGTACTTC | TRBJ2-7 | many | . | TRBV30
CASSLDGLGTGTFF | TGTGCCAGCAGCTTAGACGGGTTAGGAACAGGGACTTTCTTT | TRBJ1-1 | . | . | TRBV7-9
CASRLTGPSYEQYF | TGTGCCAGCAGGCTAACAGGGCCCTCCTACGAGCAGTACTTC | TRBJ2-7 | . | . | TRBV28
CASSPVGNEQFF | TGTGCCAGCAGTCCGGTGGGTAATGAGCAGTTCTTC | TRBJ2-1 | once | . | TRBV6-6
CASSPSSRAYEQYF | TGTGCCAGCAGCCCGTCCTCGAGAGCCTACGAGCAGTACTTC | TRBJ2-7 | . | . | TRBV9
CAWSVSGLLYEQYF | TGTGCCTGGAGTGTCTCCGGACTTCTCTACGAGCAGTACTTC | TRBJ2-7 | . | . | TRBV30
CASSERHLDRGETQYF | TGTGCCAGCAGTGAAAGGCACTTGGACAGGGGAGAGACCCAGTACTTC | TRBJ2-5 | . | TRBD1 | TRBV6-1
CASSFGQVRATYEQYF | TGTGCCAGCAGTTTTGGGCAGGTCCGAGCCACCTACGAGCAGTACTTC | TRBJ2-7 | few | . | TRBV28
CASSLGTVSGNTIYF | TGCGCCAGCAGCTTGGGGACTGTCTCTGGAAACACCATATATTTT | TRBJ1-3 | . | . | TRBV5-1
CASSQGGAGDGTDTQYF | TGCGCCAGCAGCCAGGGCGGGGCGGGAGATGGCACAGATACGCAGTATTTT | TRBJ2-3 | few | TRBD2 | TRBV4-1
CASSLSQGLAGGTQYF | TGTGCCAGCAGCTTATCCCAGGGACTAGCGGGAGGGACCCAGTACTTC | TRBJ2-5 | . | TRBD2 | TRBV7-2
CASSPRTTTNEKLFF | TGTGCCAGCAGCCCCCGGACAACTACTAATGAAAAACTGTTTTTT | TRBJ1-4 | . | . | TRBV7-9
CASSFGQRNTEAFF | TGTGCCAGCAGTTTTGGACAGCGGAACACTGAAGCTTTCTTT | TRBJ1-1 | . | . | TRBV28
CASSLTSGYEQYF | TGCGCCAGCAGCCTTACTAGCGGCTACGAGCAGTACTTC | TRBJ2-7 | few | TRBD2 | TRBV4-1